These 26 T cell receptor beta chains were all obtained from the same sample, sequenced in a study of T cell changes during pregnancy in multiple sclerosis. Sequencing used immunoSEQ multiplex PCR; TCRdb keeps in-frame clones, though not all of them. The sample yields under 50,000 clones, around 94% seen once. This specimen was CD4+ T cells from peripheral blood mononuclear cells, taken in the second trimester of pregnancy. The receptors here all came from a female donor in good health, enrolled as a control in a pregnancy study.

The rearrangement uses TRBV9 and TRBJ1-3, with D unresolved. V was cut by 4 bases and J by 0 bases, with 11 bases left in between. The CDR3 has 15 amino acids. Looked up from germline, CDR1 is SGDLS and CDR2 is YYNGEE. The CDR3 reads CASSPGGASGNTIYF. CDR3 sequence (DNA): TGTGCCAGCAGCCCCGGAGGCGCCTCTGGAAACACCATATATTTT.

This chain connects TRBV15 to TRBJ2-5; 11 nucleotides line up with TRBD2. Germline CDR1 is LNHNV and CDR2 is YYDKDF (reference sequence). Unmatched junction bases numbered 2, after V lost 3 bases and J lost 2 bases. The CDR3 has 15 residues. CDR3 amino acids: CATSRGLAVQETQYF. The CDR3, as DNA: TGTGCCACCAGCAGGGGACTAGCGGTTCAAGAGACCCAGTACTTC.

CDR3 amino acids: CAWTESSYNEQFF. The DNA for the CDR3 is TGTGCCTGGACGGAGAGCTCCTACAATGAGCAGTTCTTC. The V call is TRBV30, the J call TRBJ2-1; no firm D call. Trimming removed 4 bases from V and 0 bases from J, with 7 bases in between. Germline V CDR1 and CDR2: GTSNPN, SVGIG (reference sequence). The CDR3 consists of 13 residues.

J is TRBJ1-2 and V is TRBV9, with 8 bases matching TRBD1. The J segment lost 3 bases and the V segment lost 0 bases, leaving 4 bases of the junction unmatched. CDR3 size: 15 residues. Germline CDR1 and CDR2: SGDLS and YYNGEE. Written as DNA, the CDR3 is TGTGCCAGCAGCGTAGAAGCGGGACAGGACTATGGCTACACCTTC. Its translation: CASSVEAGQDYGYTF. Using reference TRBV9 and TRBJ1-2 for the parts outside the CDR3, the full variable domain is DSGVTQTPKHLITATGQRVTLRCSPRSGDLSVYWYQQSLDQGLQFLIQYYNGEERAKGNILERFSAQQFPDLHSELNLSSLELGDSALYFCASSVEAGQDYGYTFGSGTRLTVV.

The rearrangement links TRBV7-2 to TRBJ2-1; 10 bases match TRBD1. This CDR3 region has 16 residues. Germline CDR1 reads SGHTA; CDR2 reads FQGNSA. V lost 5 bases, J lost 8 bases, and 12 bases stayed unmatched. The CDR3 DNA reads as TGTGCCAGCAGCAAACGCCGGGACAGGGGTAGCGATGAGCAGTTCTTC. As protein: CASSKRRDRGSDEQFF.

The genes are TRBV6-5 and TRBJ1-4, with 10 bases fitting TRBD1. Unmatched junction bases numbered 5, after V lost 6 bases and J lost 7 bases. In germline, CDR1 is MNHEY, CDR2 SVGAGI. This CDR3 contains 14 residues. CDR3 loop: CASRRGTGVEKLFF. CDR3 in DNA: TGTGCCAGCAGGAGAGGGACAGGGGTTGAAAAACTGTTTTTT.

The chain links TRBV9 to TRBJ2-2; D possibly corresponds to TRBD1 (5 bases). Trimming cost V 4 bases and J 5 bases, with 9 bases left between them. Germline-derived CDR1 and CDR2 are SGDLS and YYNGEE. The CDR3 loop spans 13 amino acids. CDR3 sequence: CASSFRQTGELFF. CDR3 DNA sequence: TGTGCCAGCAGCTTTCGACAGACCGGGGAGCTGTTTTTT.

For the CDR3, the DNA is TGTGCCAGCAGTTCGATACAGAGAAACACTGAAGCTTTCTTT. Amino acid sequence: CASSSIQRNTEAFF. The chain recombines TRBV6-5 with TRBJ1-1; D gene unclear. CDR3 length: 14 amino acids. Trimming removed 4 bases at V and 2 bases at J, with 11 bases between. Germline values: CDR1 MNHEY, CDR2 SVGAGI.

The chain employs TRBV9 and TRBJ1-4; 7 nucleotides align to TRBD1. The V gene end was trimmed by 3 bases and the J gene end by 8 bases; junction bases not matched to a gene: 10. Germline lookup yields CDR1 SGDLS and CDR2 YYNGEE. The CDR3 covers 15 residues. CDR3 bases: TGTGCCAGCAGCGGGATGACAGGGTTTGAGGAAAAACTGTTTTTT. It translates to CASSGMTGFEEKLFF.

The rearrangement links TRBV7-2 to TRBJ1-2; D may be TRBD1 (5 bases). The CDR3 contains 14 residues. Deletions cut 5 bases from V and 4 bases from J, with 14 bases between. CDR1 and CDR2 from the germline V gene are SGHTA and FQGNSA. CDR3 sequence reads: CASSPGSGVYGYTF. The CDR3, as DNA: TGTGCCAGCAGCCCCGGATCGGGGGTCTATGGCTACACCTTC.

The V call is TRBV9, the J call TRBJ2-7; 9 nucleotides align to TRBD1. Trimming at V came to 1 base and at J to 4 bases, leaving 3 bases not matched to a gene. The CDR3 totals 14 residues. Germline-derived CDR1 and CDR2 are SGDLS and YYNGEE. CDR3 DNA sequence: TGTGCCAGCAGCGTAACAGGGGGCCAGTACGAGCAGTACTTC. Residues: CASSVTGGQYEQYF.

The chain has TRBV4-2 and TRBJ2-5, with 9 bases fitting TRBD2. The ends lost 0 bases at V and 5 bases at J; junction bases unmatched: 7. Germline CDR1 reads LGHNA; CDR2 reads YNFKEQ. This CDR3 comprises 16 residues. Here the CDR3 reads CASSQDGRGGLETQYF. The CDR3 DNA follows: TGTGCCAGCAGCCAAGACGGGCGGGGGGGCCTTGAGACCCAGTACTTC.

The chain links TRBV6-6 to TRBJ2-1; D is perhaps TRBD2 (6 bases). The CDR3 contains 16 residues. Per the germline V gene, CDR1 is MNHNY and CDR2 is SVGAGI (reference sequence). Trimming cost V 2 bases and J 1 base, with 12 bases left between them. The CDR3 DNA follows: TGTGCCAGCAGTTACATCGGCGGGGTATCCTACAATGAGCAGTTCTTC. Encoded protein: CASSYIGGVSYNEQFF.

The genes are TRBV19 and TRBJ2-2; 9 bases agree with TRBD1. This CDR3 has 15 amino acids. After removal of 6 bases from V and 7 bases from J, the junction contained 9 bases not matched to a gene. CDR1 is LNHDA and CDR2 is SQIVND in the germline V gene (reference sequence). In DNA, the CDR3 is TGTGCCAGTAGAACAGGGGGCGCCGGCATCGGGGAGCTGTTTTTT. It is translated as CASRTGGAGIGELFF.

V and J are TRBV5-1 and TRBJ1-1, with D tentatively TRBD1 (6 bases). CDR1 and CDR2 from the germline V gene are SGHRS and YFSETQ. There are 14 residues in the CDR3. The germline V and J ends were trimmed by 6 bases and 2 bases, with 14 bases remaining between them. This chain's CDR3 is CASNTAGGNTEAFF. The CDR3 nucleotides read TGCGCCAGCAACACGGCGGGGGGCAACACTGAAGCTTTCTTT.

This sequence joins TRBV7-3 and TRBJ1-1; D remains ambiguous. The ends were cut back, 2 bases at V and 3 bases at J, with 7 bases in the middle. The CDR3 covers 13 residues. The germline CDR1 and CDR2 sequences are SGHTA and FQGTGA. The CDR3 loop reads CASSLSVDTEAFF. The DNA of the CDR3 is TGTGCCAGCAGCTTATCGGTGGACACTGAAGCTTTCTTT.

The gene calls are TRBV5-1 and TRBJ2-6; 7 nucleotides line up with TRBD1. The junction had 9 bases not matched to a gene; V was cut back by 2 bases and J by 4 bases. This CDR3 spans 17 amino acids. The germline gives CDR1 SGHRS, CDR2 YFSETQ. In DNA, the CDR3 is TGCGCCAGCAGCTTATCCTACAGGGGCTCCGGGGCCAACGTCCTGACTTTC. It yields the protein CASSLSYRGSGANVLTF.

The chain has TRBV9 and TRBJ2-3, with TRBD1 as a possible D gene (7 bases). CDR1 is SGDLS and CDR2 is YYNGEE in the germline V gene. This CDR3 spans 16 amino acids. Trimming removed 2 bases at V and 1 base at J, with 14 bases between. As DNA, the CDR3 is TGTGCCAGCAGCGTCTCCGACAGGGAGGGCACAGATACGCAGTATTTT. This codes for CASSVSDREGTDTQYF. Full variable domain (remainder filled in from reference TRBV9 and TRBJ2-3): DSGVTQTPKHLITATGQRVTLRCSPRSGDLSVYWYQQSLDQGLQFLIQYYNGEERAKGNILERFSAQQFPDLHSELNLSSLELGDSALYFCASSVSDREGTDTQYFGPGTRLTVL.

This clone has a single count. J is TRBJ1-1 and V is TRBV6-1; a weak D match, TRBD1 (5 bases). The CDR3 is 16 amino acids. V lost 2 bases and J 0 bases, leaving 13 bases between the germline ends. Germline CDR1 reads MNHNS; CDR2 reads SASEGT. The CDR3 protein is CASSELADNLNTEAFF. CDR3 DNA sequence: TGTGCCAGCAGTGAACTGGCGGACAATTTGAACACTGAAGCTTTCTTT.

Worth noting for this clone: The same CDR3 is also encoded by other DNA sequences in this sample. The chain employs TRBV30 and TRBJ1-1; D not resolved. Germline-derived CDR1 and CDR2 are GTSNPN and SVGIG (reference sequence). The CDR3 is 11 residues long. The V end lost 3 bases, the J end lost 1 base, and 3 bases lay between the germline ends. Here the CDR3 reads CAWSRNTEAFF. In nucleotides, the CDR3 is TGTGCCTGGAGCAGGAACACTGAAGCTTTCTTT.

The rearrangement joins TRBV4-2 to TRBJ1-1, with D unresolved. Germline V gene data show CDR1 as LGHNA and CDR2 as YNFKEQ. V dropped 0 bases and J dropped 1 base, with 6 bases sitting between them. CDR3 length: 14 residues. The CDR3 reads CASSQDRSNTEAFF. The CDR3 bases are TGTGCCAGCAGCCAAGACAGATCGAACACTGAAGCTTTCTTT.

This clone was detected only a few times. CDR3 sequence: CASSEEAGNQSGYTF. In nucleotides, the CDR3 is TGTGCCAGCAGTGAAGAGGCAGGGAATCAGAGTGGCTACACCTTC. This chain links TRBV2 with TRBJ1-2; possibly TRBD1 for D (5 bases). The V gene's germline CDR1 is SNHLY and CDR2 FYNNEI. This CDR3 spans 15 amino acids. The ends were cut back, 1 base at V and 7 bases at J, with 16 bases in the middle.

This chain uses TRBV30 with TRBJ1-2, with D uncertain. V was pared by 1 base and J by 2 bases, with 11 bases between. The germline CDR1 and CDR2 sequences are GTSNPN and SVGIG (reference sequence). The CDR3 is 14 residues long. DNA of the CDR3: TGTGCCTGGAGTGAACTCTCGGGGAACTATGGCTACACCTTC. It specifies CAWSELSGNYGYTF.

This chain uses TRBV5-1 with TRBJ2-1; 14 bases are a match to TRBD2. CDR3 length equals 18 residues. Germline CDR1 and CDR2: SGHRS and YFSETQ. V was pared by 2 bases and J by 3 bases, with 7 bases of the junction left unmatched. The CDR3 DNA reads TGCGCCAGCAGCTTTGGGACTAGCGGGGGAGGGGGCTACAATGAGCAGTTCTTC. This translates into CASSFGTSGGGGYNEQFF.

This chain joins TRBV7-8 and TRBJ1-2, with 10 bases aligning to TRBD1. CDR3 length: 15 amino acids. J lost 5 bases, V lost 5 bases, and 8 bases had no gene match. CDR1 and CDR2 from the germline V gene are SGHVS and FQNEAQ. CDR3 sequence: CASSRGGTGVYGYTF. In DNA, the CDR3 is TGTGCCAGCAGCCGGGGAGGGACAGGGGTATATGGCTACACCTTC.

The rearrangement joins TRBV5-1 to TRBJ2-3; tentatively, D is TRBD2 (5 bases). Germline assignment: CDR1 SGHRS and CDR2 YFSETQ. V was trimmed by 4 bases and J by 3 bases, leaving 12 bases between them. The CDR3 contains 14 residues. The CDR3 loop is CASSKMDSTDTQYF. The CDR3 DNA reads as TGCGCCAGCAGCAAGATGGACTCAACAGATACGCAGTATTTT.